These 12 T cell receptor beta chains were sequenced from one sample in a study of T cells in Graves' hyperthyroidism and ophthalmopathy. Researchers amplified the TCR beta CDR3 regions from RNA transcripts. HTBI primers were the set used in a first-round RT-PCR of the TCR CDR3. From the multiplex PCR reads, TCRdb called clonotypes with MiXCR, one entry per CDR3 protein. The sample includes nearly 600,000 distinct CDR3 sequences, about 15% of them seen just once. Source material: blood. The receptors were sampled from a woman in her twenties or thirties with Graves' hyperthyroidism that later progressed to Graves' ophthalmopathy.

This clonotype showed up many times. This sequence joins TRBV11-2 and TRBJ2-5; D tentatively fits TRBD1 or TRBD2 (5 bases each). The CDR3 covers 13 residues. The V end lost 8 bases, the J end lost 2 bases, and 12 bases lay between the germline ends. The germline V gene encodes CDR1 SGHAT and CDR2 FQNNGV. Written as DNA, the CDR3 is TGTGCCAGCCAATGGGGGTTTCAAGAGACCCAGTACTTC. Its translation is CASQWGFQETQYF.

This clonotype has ten or more counts. The chain has TRBV30 and TRBJ2-1; D is perhaps TRBD1 (6 bases). The length of the CDR3 is 12 residues. CDR1 and CDR2 from the germline V gene are GTSNPN and SVGIG (reference sequence). Trimming stripped 4 bases from V and 8 bases from J, with 12 bases between. CDR3 region: CAWKLGADEQFF. DNA for the CDR3: TGTGCCTGGAAGCTGGGGGCGGATGAGCAGTTCTTC.

This clonotype was recorded at least ten times. The chain employs TRBV12-3 or TRBV12-4 and TRBJ2-7; no clear D gene. This CDR3 has 12 residues. V was clipped by 3 bases and J by 5 bases, with 8 bases between them. CDR3 sequence (DNA): TGTGCCAGCAGTTTGTTCCAAAACGAGCAGTACTTC. It specifies CASSLFQNEQYF.

This clonotype was counted once. This CDR3 is missing its conserved last phenylalanine or tryptophan, likely due to a read error. V is TRBV28 and J is TRBJ1-1; D gene uncertain. The CDR3 totals 13 residues. V lost 6 bases and J lost 7, with 15 bases in between. Germline loops: CDR1 MDHEN, CDR2 SYDVKM. The CDR3 region is CASRLALPSEAFL. For the CDR3, the DNA is TGTGCCAGCAGATTAGCCCTACCAAGTGAAGCTTTCCTT.

This sequence joins TRBV24-1 and TRBJ2-2; either TRBD1 or TRBD2 may fit D (5 bases each). Germline V lookup: CDR1 KGHDR, CDR2 SFDVKD. CDR3 length equals 14 residues. The V and J ends lost 4 bases and 6 bases respectively, with 11 bases between them. CDR3: CATSDRGVAGELFF. CDR3 nucleotides: TGTGCCACCAGTGACCGAGGGGTGGCCGGGGAGCTGTTTTTT.

Many counts were recorded for this clonotype. The gene calls are TRBV2 and TRBJ2-5; 9 bases match TRBD2. The J segment lost 5 bases and the V segment lost 5 bases, leaving 6 bases of the junction unmatched. Germline V gene lookup returns CDR1 SNHLY and CDR2 FYNNEI. The CDR3 covers 14 residues. CDR3 nucleotide sequence: TGTGCCAGCAGTTCCGGGACTAGCAGGGAGACCCAGTACTTC. This translates into CASSSGTSRETQYF.

The rearrangement links TRBV5-1 to TRBJ1-5; weak D call: TRBD1 (6 bases). Germline assignment: CDR1 SGHRS and CDR2 YFSETQ. V lost 1 base and J lost 6, with 8 bases in between. This CDR3 has 13 amino acids. CDR3 DNA: TGCGCCAGCAGCTTGATAGGGGGTCAGCCCCAGCATTTT. Protein: CASSLIGGQPQHF.

This clonotype was counted many times. The chain links TRBV27 to TRBJ2-7; D remains ambiguous. V was pared by 8 bases and J by 0 bases, with 11 bases between. CDR3 length equals 13 residues. Germline CDR1 is MNHEY and CDR2 is SMNVEV (reference sequence). CDR3 sequence: CASGLTHSYEQYF. The CDR3 region has the DNA TGTGCCAGCGGGCTAACTCACTCCTACGAGCAGTACTTC.

This clonotype occurred a few times. A much bigger clone sits one base away, suggesting this may be a read error. The gene calls are TRBV9 and TRBJ1-3, with a possible D match to TRBD1 (5 bases). The CDR3 is made up of 15 amino acids. V shed 0 bases and J shed 2 bases, with 9 bases lying between them. Germline V CDR1 and CDR2: SGDLS, YYNGEE. The CDR3 is CASSVEGVPGNTIYF. The CDR3 nucleotides read TGTGCCAGCAGCGTAGAAGGGGTCCCTGGAAACACCATATATTTT.

The V and J genes are TRBV20-1 and TRBJ2-1, with D hard to call. CDR3 length equals 11 residues. The germline V and J ends were trimmed by 5 bases and 15 bases, with 17 bases remaining between them. The germline CDR1 and CDR2 sequences are DFQATT and SNEGSKA (reference sequence). The CDR3: CSASMSIVPFF. CDR3 nucleotide sequence: TGCAGTGCTTCAATGAGTATTGTTCCGTTCTTC.

This clonotype appeared a single time. One base away lies a much larger clone, so this may be a sequencing read error. The chain carries TRBV11-2 and TRBJ2-1; tentatively, D is TRBD1 or TRBD2 (6 bases each). The germline V gene encodes CDR1 SGHAT and CDR2 FQNNGV. This CDR3 comprises 13 residues. The CDR3 here is CAGSSGGQNEQFF. The CDR3, as DNA: TGTGCCGGCAGCTCCGGGGGCCAGAATGAGCAGTTCTTC.

This clonotype has only a few counts. V gene TRBV28 combines with J gene TRBJ2-7; unclear D gene. Germline assignment: CDR1 MDHEN and CDR2 SYDVKM. The CDR3 is 16 residues long. Trimming shortened V by 4 bases and J by 3 bases, and 19 bases separated the two germline ends. CDR3 DNA: TGTGCCAGCAGTTCGTCGACGGGTATAGCCCTCTACGAGCAGTACTTC. Amino acid sequence: CASSSSTGIALYEQYF.